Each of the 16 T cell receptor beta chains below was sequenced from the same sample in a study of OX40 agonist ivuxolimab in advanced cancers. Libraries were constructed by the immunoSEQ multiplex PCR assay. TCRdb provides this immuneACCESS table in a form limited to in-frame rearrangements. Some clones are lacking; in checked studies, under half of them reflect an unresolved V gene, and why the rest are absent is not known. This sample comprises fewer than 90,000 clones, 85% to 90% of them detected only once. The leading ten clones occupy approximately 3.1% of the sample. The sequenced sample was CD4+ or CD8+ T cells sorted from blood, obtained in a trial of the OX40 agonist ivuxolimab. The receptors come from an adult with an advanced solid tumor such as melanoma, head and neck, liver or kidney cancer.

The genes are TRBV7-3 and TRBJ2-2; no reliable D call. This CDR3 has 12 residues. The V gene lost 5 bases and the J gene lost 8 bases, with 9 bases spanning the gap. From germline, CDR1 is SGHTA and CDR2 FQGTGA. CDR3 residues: CASSPESGELFF. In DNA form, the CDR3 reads TGTGCCAGCAGCCCAGAATCGGGGGAGCTGTTTTTT.

The CDR3 bases are TGCGCCAGCAGCGGGGACATTGGCCGTGAAGCTTTCTTT. As protein: CASSGDIGREAFF. This chain uses TRBV5-1 with TRBJ1-1; tentatively, D is TRBD1 (6 bases). Trimming shortened V by 4 bases and J by 7 bases, and 14 bases separated the two germline ends. Germline CDR1 is SGHRS and CDR2 is YFSETQ. The CDR3 contains 13 residues.

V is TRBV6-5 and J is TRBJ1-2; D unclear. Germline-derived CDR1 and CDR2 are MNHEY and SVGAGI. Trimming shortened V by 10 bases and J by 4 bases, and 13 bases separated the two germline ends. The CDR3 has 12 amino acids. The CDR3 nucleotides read TGTGCCAACAGCGGCAGTAGCTATGGCTACACCTTC. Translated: CANSGSSYGYTF.

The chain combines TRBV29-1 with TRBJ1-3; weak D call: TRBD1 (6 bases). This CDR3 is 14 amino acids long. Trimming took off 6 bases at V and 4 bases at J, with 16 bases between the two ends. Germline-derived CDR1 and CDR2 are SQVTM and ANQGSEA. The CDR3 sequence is CSVAGTKDGNTIYF. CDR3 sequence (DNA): TGCAGCGTAGCCGGGACAAAGGACGGAAACACCATATATTTT.

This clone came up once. The CDR3 here is CASSPTYRVPTGELFF. The CDR3 bases are TGTGCCAGCTCACCAACTTACAGGGTACCGACCGGGGAGCTGTTTTTT. The chain joins TRBV18 to TRBJ2-2; perhaps TRBD1 as D (6 bases). V was cut by 2 bases and J by 5 bases, with 15 bases left in between. This CDR3 has 16 amino acids. The germline V gene has CDR1 KGHSH and CDR2 LQKENI.

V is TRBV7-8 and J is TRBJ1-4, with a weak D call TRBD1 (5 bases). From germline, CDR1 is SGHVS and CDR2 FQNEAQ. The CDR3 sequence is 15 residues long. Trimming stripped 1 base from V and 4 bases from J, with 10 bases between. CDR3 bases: TGTGCCAGCAGCTTAGTTTGGGGCCTTAATGAAAAACTGTTTTTT. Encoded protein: CASSLVWGLNEKLFF. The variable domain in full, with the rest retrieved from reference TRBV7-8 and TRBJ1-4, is GAGVSQSPRYKVAKRGQDVALRCDPISGHVSLFWYQQALGQGPEFLTYFQNEAQLDKSGLPSDRFFAERPEGSVSTLKIQRTQQEDSAVYLCASSLVWGLNEKLFFGSGTQLSVL.

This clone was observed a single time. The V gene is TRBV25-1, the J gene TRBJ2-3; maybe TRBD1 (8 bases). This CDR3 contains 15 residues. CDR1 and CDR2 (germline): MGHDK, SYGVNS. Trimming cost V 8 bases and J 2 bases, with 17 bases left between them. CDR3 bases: TGTGCCAGCGGTAAGCGGGACAGGACCACAGATACGCAGTATTTT. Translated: CASGKRDRTTDTQYF.

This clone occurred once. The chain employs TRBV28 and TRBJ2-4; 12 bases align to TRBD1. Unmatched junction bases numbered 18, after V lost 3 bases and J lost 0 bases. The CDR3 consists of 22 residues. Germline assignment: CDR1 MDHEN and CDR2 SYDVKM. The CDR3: CASSFDQGDRGLGALAKNIQYF. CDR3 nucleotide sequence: TGTGCCAGCAGTTTCGATCAGGGGGACAGGGGGCTCGGTGCTCTAGCCAAAAACATTCAGTACTTC.

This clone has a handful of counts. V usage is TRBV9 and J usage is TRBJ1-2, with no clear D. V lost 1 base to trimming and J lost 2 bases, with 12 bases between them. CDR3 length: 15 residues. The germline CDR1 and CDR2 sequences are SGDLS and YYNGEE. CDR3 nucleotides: TGTGCCAGCAGCGTAAATTCAGTCTTGAACTATGGCTACACCTTC. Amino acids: CASSVNSVLNYGYTF.

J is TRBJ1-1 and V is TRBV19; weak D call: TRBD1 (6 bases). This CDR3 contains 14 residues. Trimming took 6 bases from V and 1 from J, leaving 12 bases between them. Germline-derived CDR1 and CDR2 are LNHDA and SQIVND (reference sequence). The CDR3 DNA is TGTGCCAGTAGACACAGGGTTAGGAACACTGAAGCTTTCTTT. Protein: CASRHRVRNTEAFF.

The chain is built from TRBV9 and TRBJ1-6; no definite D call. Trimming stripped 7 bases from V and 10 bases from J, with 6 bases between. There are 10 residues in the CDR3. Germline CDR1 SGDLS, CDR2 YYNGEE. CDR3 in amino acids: CASGESPLHF. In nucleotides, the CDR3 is TGTGCCAGCGGGGAATCACCCCTCCACTTT.

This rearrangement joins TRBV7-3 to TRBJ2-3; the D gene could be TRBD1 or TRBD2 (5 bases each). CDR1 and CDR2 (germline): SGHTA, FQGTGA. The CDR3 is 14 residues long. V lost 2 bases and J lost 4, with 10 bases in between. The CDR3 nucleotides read TGTGCCAGCAGCTTAGAGGGACGAGCAGATACGCAGTATTTT. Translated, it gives CASSLEGRADTQYF.

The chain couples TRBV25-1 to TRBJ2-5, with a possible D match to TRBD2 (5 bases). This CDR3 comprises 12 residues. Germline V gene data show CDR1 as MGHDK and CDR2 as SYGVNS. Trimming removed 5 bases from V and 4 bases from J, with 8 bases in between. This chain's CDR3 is CASSYRGETQYF. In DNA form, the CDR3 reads TGTGCCAGCAGTTACCGGGGAGAGACCCAGTACTTC.

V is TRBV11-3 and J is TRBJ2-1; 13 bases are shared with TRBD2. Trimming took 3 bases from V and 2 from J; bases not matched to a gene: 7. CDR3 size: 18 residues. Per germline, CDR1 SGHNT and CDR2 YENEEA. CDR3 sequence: CASSFSGLAGATYNEQFF. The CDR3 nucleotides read TGTGCCAGCAGCTTCTCTGGACTAGCGGGAGCCACCTACAATGAGCAGTTCTTC.

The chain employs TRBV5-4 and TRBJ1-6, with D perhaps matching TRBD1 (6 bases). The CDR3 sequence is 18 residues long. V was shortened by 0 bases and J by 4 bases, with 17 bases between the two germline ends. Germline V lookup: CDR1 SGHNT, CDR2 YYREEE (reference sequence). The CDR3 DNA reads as TGTGCCAGCAGCTTGGTTTCGCTGGGGGGGGCTTATAATTCACCCCTCCACTTT. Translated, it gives CASSLVSLGGAYNSPLHF.

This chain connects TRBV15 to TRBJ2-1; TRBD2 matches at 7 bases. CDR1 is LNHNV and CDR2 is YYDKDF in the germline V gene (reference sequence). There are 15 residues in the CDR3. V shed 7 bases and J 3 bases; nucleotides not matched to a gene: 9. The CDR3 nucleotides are TGTGCCACCAATCCGGGACTACAGCTCTACAATGAGCAGTTCTTC. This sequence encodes CATNPGLQLYNEQFF.